Reported below is one T cell receptor (beta chain). The source of the sample is a study of T cells in Graves' hyperthyroidism and ophthalmopathy. Lactation, pregnancy, other autoimmune disease or uncontrolled infection led to exclusion of patients. The study based diagnoses on clinical symptoms, serum thyroxine and TRAb, thyroid ultrasound and orbital computed tomography. Amplification targeted TCR beta CDR3 regions from RNA transcripts. The HTBI set primed first-round TCR CDR3 RT-PCR. TCRdb fed the multiplex PCR reads into MiXCR, producing one record per CDR3 protein. The sample carries a few hundred thousand distinct CDR3 sequences, approximately 44% recorded once. V was shortened by 4 bases and J by 4 bases, with 16 bases between the two germline ends. The germline CDR1 and CDR2 sequences are MRHNA and SNTAGT. The CDR3 sequence is 16 residues long.

The TCR sequence derives from a woman between 18 and 29 years old with Graves' hyperthyroidism. Sample: peripheral blood or thyroid tissue (not recorded which). The chain carries TRBV6-4 and TRBJ2-2; D may match TRBD1 or TRBD2 (5 bases each). Here the CDR3 reads CASSAIGGGSTGELFF. The DNA of the CDR3 is TGTGCCAGCAGTGCTATTGGGGGTGGTAGCACCGGGGAGCTGTTTTTT.